This T cell receptor beta chain was retrieved from a study of T cell responses to AZD1222 COVID-19 vaccine. Study-wide results and limits: Donors were chiefly white British, with a greater number of females, and clonal diversity was perhaps underestimated. Per reports, nearly half of all spike-specific TCRs target regions that are unmutated in variants.

On this clone: What it binds is not known.

Using immunoSEQ multiplex PCR, the repertoire was profiled, and TCRdb retains in-frame clones only, with some absent. The sample records 95,000 to 100,000 clones, 65% to 85% being singletons. The germline CDR1 and CDR2 sequences are LNHDA and SQIVND (reference sequence). V lost 3 bases, J lost 9 bases, and 12 bases lay in between. The CDR3 totals 14 residues. This sequence was found in an adult who received the AZD1222 COVID-19 vaccine. V and J are TRBV19 and TRBJ1-6, with D perhaps matching TRBD1 (5 bases). The sequences come from peripheral blood, collected 28 days after the second AZD1222 dose. The CDR3 here is CASSISGQGSPLHF. Here the CDR3 DNA reads TGTGCCAGTAGTATCTCGGGGCAGGGTTCACCCCTCCACTTT. Full variable domain (rest looked up from reference TRBV19 and TRBJ1-6): DGGITQSPKYLFRKEGQNVTLSCEQNLNHDAMYWYRQDPGQGLRLIYYSQIVNDFQKGDIAEGYSVSREKKESFPLTVTSAQKNPTAFYLCASSISGQGSPLHFGNGTRLTVT.